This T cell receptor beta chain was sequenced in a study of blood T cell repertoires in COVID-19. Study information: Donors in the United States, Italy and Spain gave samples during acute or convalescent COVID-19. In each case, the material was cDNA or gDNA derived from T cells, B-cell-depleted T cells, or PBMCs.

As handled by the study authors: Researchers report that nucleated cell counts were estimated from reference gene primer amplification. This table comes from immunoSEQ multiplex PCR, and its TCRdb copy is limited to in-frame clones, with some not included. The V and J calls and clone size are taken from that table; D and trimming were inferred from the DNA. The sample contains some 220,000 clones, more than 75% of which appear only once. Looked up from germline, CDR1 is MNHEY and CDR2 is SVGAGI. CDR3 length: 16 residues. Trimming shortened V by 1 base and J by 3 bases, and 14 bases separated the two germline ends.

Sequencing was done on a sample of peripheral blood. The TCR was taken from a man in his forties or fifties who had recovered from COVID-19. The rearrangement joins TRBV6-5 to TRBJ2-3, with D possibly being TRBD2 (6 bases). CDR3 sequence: CASSYYGLARTDTQYF. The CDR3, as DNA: TGTGCCAGCAGTTACTACGGGCTAGCGCGAACAGATACGCAGTATTTT.